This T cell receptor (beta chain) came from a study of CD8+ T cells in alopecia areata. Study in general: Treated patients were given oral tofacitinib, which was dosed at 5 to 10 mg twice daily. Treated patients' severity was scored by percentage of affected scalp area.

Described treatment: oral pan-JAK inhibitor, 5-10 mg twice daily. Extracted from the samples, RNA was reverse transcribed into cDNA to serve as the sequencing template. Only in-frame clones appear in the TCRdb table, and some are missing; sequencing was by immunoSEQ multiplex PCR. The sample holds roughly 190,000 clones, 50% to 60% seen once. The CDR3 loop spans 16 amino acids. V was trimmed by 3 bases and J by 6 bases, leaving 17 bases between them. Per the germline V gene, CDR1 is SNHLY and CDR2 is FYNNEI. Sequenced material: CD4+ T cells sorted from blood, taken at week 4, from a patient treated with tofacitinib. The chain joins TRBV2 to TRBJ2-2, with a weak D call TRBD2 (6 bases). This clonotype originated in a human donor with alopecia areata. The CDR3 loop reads CASSDLGGSGAGELFF. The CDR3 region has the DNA TGTGCCAGCAGTGATCTGGGGGGTTCCGGCGCCGGGGAGCTGTTTTTT.